The TCR beta chain described here comes from a study of identical twins. Whole-study results and caveats: In beta out-of-frame sequences, the excess sharing between twins was weaker. High-abundance cord blood beta clonotypes had fewer insertions; memory repertoires showed none. In drawing conclusions, the study used cross-sectional statistical analysis and did not follow the same donors.

Note on this clonotype: Its antigen remains unidentified.

Each CDR3 protein gets one entry after TCRdb re-called the 5' RACE reads with MiXCR. Of 500,000 to 600,000 distinct CDR3 sequences in the sample, 22% were seen once. Germline V gene lookup returns CDR1 SGHNT and CDR2 YYREEE (reference sequence). J was trimmed by 7 bases and V by 4 bases; bases with no gene match: 3. The CDR3 contains 14 residues. This same sample was also part of a study on T cells expressing NK-cell markers. That investigation notes: For several donors, these clonotypes were likewise the leading ones in the CD3+CD56-NKG2C+ fraction.

The clonotype originates from a woman in her late teens or twenties in good health. This chain uses TRBV5-4 with TRBJ1-6, with TRBD1 matching over 9 bases. Sequences were obtained from CD4+ T cells sorted from blood. The CDR3 reads CASSTGQGNSPLHF. CDR3 DNA sequence: TGTGCCAGCAGCACCGGACAGGGGAATTCACCCCTCCACTTT.